The 24 T cell receptor beta chains presented below share a single source sample, sequenced in a study of control samples from healthy donors and cancer patients (dated by TCRdb to 2020 to 2021). Libraries were prepared through the immunoSEQ multiplex PCR assay. TCRdb carries this immuneACCESS record with in-frame sequences only. Its versions omit some clonotypes, under half of them owing to an unresolved V gene in the studies checked, with the rest unexplained. This sample gives roughly 93,000 clones in total; roughly 91% of them show up just once. The ten largest clonotypes hold 9.5% to 10% of the sample. The sequencing input was PBMCs. The receptor source for this set is a woman aged 45-59 years with colorectal cancer.

This chain links TRBV28 with TRBJ1-2, with D tentatively TRBD1 (6 bases). The CDR3 is made up of 13 amino acids. The ends were cut back, 5 bases at V and 4 bases at J, with 11 bases in the middle. Germline V gene lookup returns CDR1 MDHEN and CDR2 SYDVKM. The CDR3 DNA reads as TGTGCCAGCAGTCGGGACACGTTCTATGGCTACACCTTC. Translated, it gives CASSRDTFYGYTF.

This chain joins TRBV15 and TRBJ2-1; 7 bases line up with TRBD1. Germline V gives CDR1 LNHNV, CDR2 YYDKDF (reference sequence). This CDR3 region has 17 residues. V shed 0 bases, J shed 5 bases, and the junction held 10 bases outside the gene matches. CDR3 loop: CATSRDEGARRNNEQFF. CDR3 DNA sequence: TGTGCCACCAGCAGAGATGAGGGGGCTAGGCGAAACAATGAGCAGTTCTTC.

The rearrangement uses TRBV12-3 or TRBV12-4 and TRBJ1-2; D remains ambiguous. V was shortened by 6 bases and J by 7 bases, with 9 bases between the two germline ends. The CDR3 runs 11 residues. This CDR3 is CASRKASGYTF. CDR3 DNA sequence: TGTGCCAGCAGAAAGGCTTCTGGCTACACCTTC.

This clone occurred once. CDR3 region: CASSYSTGEQPQHF. The DNA of the CDR3 is TGTGCCAGCAGTTACTCCACAGGGGAGCAGCCCCAGCATTTT. The chain combines TRBV6-5 with TRBJ1-5, with TRBD1 matching 7 bases. This CDR3 region has 14 residues. The V gene end was trimmed by 0 bases and the J gene end by 7 bases; junction bases not matched to a gene: 3. Per germline, CDR1 MNHEY and CDR2 SVGAGI.

This clone was detected only once. J is TRBJ2-1 and V is TRBV7-3; possibly TRBD1 for D (5 bases). The germline V gene has CDR1 SGHTA and CDR2 FQGTGA. CDR3 length: 12 amino acids. Trimming stripped 5 bases from V and 5 bases from J, with 7 bases between. The CDR3 sequence is CASSVQDNEQFF. The CDR3 nucleotides read TGTGCCAGCAGCGTACAGGACAATGAGCAGTTCTTC.

This chain joins TRBV7-3 and TRBJ1-1; TRBD1 is a possible D gene (5 bases). Per germline, CDR1 SGHTA and CDR2 FQGTGA. The CDR3 contains 14 residues. Trimming left V 5 bases short and J 1 base short, with 11 bases between. The CDR3 sequence: CASSLSGANTEAFF. The CDR3 DNA is TGTGCCAGCAGCCTGAGTGGGGCGAACACTGAAGCTTTCTTT.

The rearrangement links TRBV3-1 (or the pseudogene TRBV3-2) to TRBJ1-6; no clear D gene. CDR3 length: 18 residues. Germline CDR1 LGHDT, CDR2 YNNKEL (reference sequence). Trimming pared 1 base from V and 7 bases from J, leaving 20 bases between. The CDR3 nucleotides read TGTGCCAGCAGCCAAGGTTCTTTAAGGAATTTACGAAATTCACCCCTCCACTTT. It is translated as CASSQGSLRNLRNSPLHF.

This clone has only a few counts. The CDR3 coding sequence is TGTGCCAGCAGCGTAGGACTAGCGGGGCCCTCTGGGGAGCTGTTTTTT. Translation: CASSVGLAGPSGELFF. J is TRBJ2-2 and V is TRBV9; 11 nucleotides align to TRBD2. V was clipped by 0 bases and J by 8 bases; unmatched bases: 6. CDR3 size: 16 residues. The germline V gene encodes CDR1 SGDLS and CDR2 YYNGEE.

This chain uses TRBV6-5 with TRBJ1-1; a weak D match, TRBD1 (6 bases). This CDR3 contains 13 residues. Germline CDR1 is MNHEY and CDR2 is SVGAGI. V dropped 7 bases and J dropped 4 bases, with 13 bases sitting between them. The chain's CDR3 is CASIRVGGTEAFF. The CDR3 DNA is TGTGCCAGCATCCGGGTAGGGGGCACTGAAGCTTTCTTT.

J is TRBJ1-5 and V is TRBV5-6, with D perhaps TRBD1 (6 bases). Deletions cut 3 bases from V and 6 bases from J, with 13 bases between. The germline V gene has CDR1 SGHDT and CDR2 YYEEEE. CDR3 length: 14 amino acids. The CDR3 here is CASSSGQLGQPQHF. CDR3 in DNA: TGTGCCAGCAGCTCAGGACAGCTGGGTCAGCCCCAGCATTTT. The variable domain in full, completed from reference TRBV5-6 and TRBJ1-5, reads DAGVTQSPTHLIKTRGQQVTLRCSPKSGHDTVSWYQQALGQGPQFIFQYYEEEERQRGNFPDRFSGHQFPNYSSELNVNALLLGDSALYLCASSSGQLGQPQHFGDGTRLSIL.

The chain links TRBV28 to TRBJ2-2; unclear D gene. The V gene's germline CDR1 is MDHEN and CDR2 SYDVKM. The CDR3 consists of 14 residues. V was trimmed by 7 bases and J by 1 base, leaving 10 bases between them. CDR3 residues: CASTHYKNTGELFF. The CDR3 DNA reads as TGTGCCAGCACCCATTACAAGAACACCGGGGAGCTGTTTTTT.

The rearrangement uses TRBV4-1 and TRBJ2-1; D remains unclear. The V end lost 1 base, the J end lost 3 bases, and 4 bases lay between the germline ends. This CDR3 has 13 residues. Germline CDR1 is MGHRA and CDR2 is YSYEKL. The CDR3 loop reads CASSQVGYNEQFF. The CDR3 region has the DNA TGCGCCAGCAGCCAAGTAGGCTACAATGAGCAGTTCTTC.

The V call is TRBV24-1, the J call TRBJ1-2; maybe TRBD1 (6 bases). Trimming cost V 5 bases and J 4 bases, with 16 bases left between them. In germline, CDR1 is KGHDR, CDR2 SFDVKD. The CDR3 totals 15 residues. CDR3 bases: TGTGCCACCAGTGGCTCGCAGGGGTTGGGCTATGGCTACACCTTC. Its protein product is CATSGSQGLGYGYTF.

The V call is TRBV20-1, the J call TRBJ2-1; TRBD1 might be the D (5 bases). The CDR3 loop spans 11 amino acids. Germline V gene sequence: CDR1 DFQATT, CDR2 SNEGSKA (reference sequence). Trimming left V 3 bases short and J 8 bases short, with 8 bases between. The CDR3 DNA sequence: TGCAGTGCTAGTCAGGGCCATGAGCAGTTCTTC. It codes for CSASQGHEQFF.

Regarding this clone: The germline gene is not matched at one end of the junction; a read error may be the cause. The rearrangement links TRBV16 to TRBJ2-2; a weak D match, TRBD1 (5 bases). The germline CDR1 and CDR2 sequences are KGHSY and FQNENV. The CDR3 runs to 15 residues. The CDR3 DNA reads as TGTGCCAGCAGCCAAGTCAGGGCGAACGCCGGGGAGCTGTTTTTT. This gives the protein CASSQVRANAGELFF.

V gene TRBV19 combines with J gene TRBJ1-3, with no clear D. CDR1 is LNHDA and CDR2 is SQIVND in the germline V gene (reference sequence). V was pared by 3 bases and J by 0 bases, with 18 bases between. CDR3 length equals 18 residues. CDR3 loop: CASSISGVGFSSGNTIYF. The CDR3 nucleotides are TGTGCCAGTAGTATCAGCGGAGTCGGCTTCAGCTCTGGAAACACCATATATTTT.

This clone was seen only once. The gene calls are TRBV10-2 and TRBJ1-4; 8 nucleotides line up with TRBD1. Per the germline V gene, CDR1 is WSHSY and CDR2 is SAAADI. CDR3 length: 12 amino acids. Trimming cost V 7 bases and J 7 bases; bases outside gene matches: 2. CDR3 residues: CASTDRGEKLFF. In DNA form, the CDR3 reads TGCGCCAGCACCGACAGGGGTGAAAAACTGTTTTTT.

This clone has only one observation. The CDR3 spells CASSEGGAVYEQYV. For the CDR3, the DNA is TGTGCCAGCAGTGAAGGGGGGGCTGTCTACGAGCAGTACGTC. V gene TRBV6-1 combines with J gene TRBJ2-7; D possibly matches TRBD1 or TRBD2 (6 bases each). The CDR3 loop spans 14 amino acids. With 1 base removed from V and 3 bases from J, the gap between germline ends came to 10 bases. CDR1 and CDR2 from the germline V gene are MNHNS and SASEGT.

V is TRBV19 and J is TRBJ1-2, with 8 bases identical to TRBD1. Germline assignment: CDR1 LNHDA and CDR2 SQIVND (reference sequence). The CDR3 has 15 amino acids. V shed 3 bases and J 9 bases; nucleotides not matched to a gene: 12. The CDR3 coding sequence is TGTGCCAGTAGTATTAAGGGTGGACAGGGTCATCGCTACACCTTC. Protein: CASSIKGGQGHRYTF.

This chain uses TRBV3-1 (or the pseudogene TRBV3-2) with TRBJ2-2; D gene ambiguous. Germline assignment: CDR1 LGHDT and CDR2 YNNKEL (reference sequence). The CDR3 contains 15 residues. V was pared by 4 bases and J by 4 bases, with 13 bases between. In DNA form, the CDR3 reads TGTGCCAGCAGCCCGACAACTGCGGCCACCGGGGAGCTGTTTTTT. Translation: CASSPTTAATGELFF.

J is TRBJ1-2 and V is TRBV7-9; no clear D. The germline gives CDR1 SEHNR, CDR2 FQNEAQ (reference sequence). The V end lost 0 bases, the J end lost 8 bases, and 4 bases lay between the germline ends. The CDR3 runs to 11 residues. CDR3 nucleotide sequence: TGTGCCAGCAGCTTAGCGGGGGGCTACACCTTC. Amino acid sequence: CASSLAGGYTF.

The gene calls are TRBV27 and TRBJ1-3, with D possibly TRBD1 on 5 matching bases. V shed 6 bases and J shed 3 bases, with 15 bases lying between them. The CDR3 is made up of 15 amino acids. Germline V gene sequence: CDR1 MNHEY, CDR2 SMNVEV (reference sequence). This CDR3 reads CASSANPGLGNTIYF. The CDR3 DNA follows: TGTGCCAGCAGCGCTAATCCAGGGCTTGGAAACACCATATATTTT.

The chain combines TRBV5-1 with TRBJ1-4; TRBD1 aligns across 7 bases. This CDR3 region has 16 residues. Per the germline V gene, CDR1 is SGHRS and CDR2 is YFSETQ. J was trimmed by 1 base and V by 5 bases; bases with no gene match: 8. CDR3 nucleotide sequence: TGCGCCAGCAGTCGCCCTCCAGGGGGAACTAATGAAAAACTGTTTTTT. Translating it yields CASSRPPGGTNEKLFF.

This chain links TRBV29-1 with TRBJ2-6, with 7 bases matching TRBD2. The germline V gene encodes CDR1 SQVTM and CDR2 ANQGSEA. The CDR3 consists of 16 residues. Unmatched junction bases numbered 16, after V lost 7 bases and J lost 7 bases. CDR3: CSAEVVGGGTANVLTF. The CDR3 DNA follows: TGCAGCGCGGAGGTAGTTGGCGGGGGTACTGCCAACGTCCTGACTTTC.